The 8 T cell receptor beta chains below all came from one sample that was sequenced in a study of post-analysis software for immune sequencing data. Study-wide points: Included in a set of roughly 5 TRBV segments more frequent in patients than controls were TRBV5-6, TRBV5-1 and TRBV20-1.

No antigen has been identified for these receptors. Unique molecular identifiers were present in the TCR beta cDNA libraries. MiXCR was run by TCRdb on the PCR reads, yielding one entry per CDR3 protein. The data contain hundreds of thousands of distinct CDR3 sequences, 25% to 30% of them singletons. Sequencing used blood. The source is a girl between 10 and 17 years old with multiple sclerosis.

This clonotype was observed many times. The chain joins TRBV5-1 to TRBJ2-7; D is perhaps TRBD1 or TRBD2 (5 bases each). The V end lost 0 bases, the J end lost 3 bases, and 10 bases lay between the germline ends. The germline CDR1 and CDR2 sequences are SGHRS and YFSETQ. There are 14 residues in the CDR3. The CDR3 bases are TGCGCCAGCAGCTTGGGGGGGAGTTTCTACGAGCAGTACTTC. Its translation: CASSLGGSFYEQYF.

A few counts support this clonotype. The chain joins TRBV20-1 to TRBJ2-5, with a tentative D call TRBD1 (6 bases). CDR1 is DFQATT, CDR2 SNEGSKA, per germline (reference sequence). Trimming cost V 6 bases and J 5 bases, with 19 bases left between them. The CDR3 sequence is 14 residues long. This CDR3 is CSALKTGPWETQYF. The CDR3 region has the DNA TGCAGTGCGCTGAAGACAGGCCCATGGGAGACCCAGTACTTC.

This clonotype was detected a few times. This sequence joins TRBV7-8 and TRBJ2-5; 8 bases map to TRBD2. Trimming removed 5 bases from V and 5 bases from J; junction bases left unmatched: 13. Germline V gene data show CDR1 as SGHVS and CDR2 as FQNEAQ. CDR3 length: 16 amino acids. The CDR3 region is CASSPQGLVNGETQYF. The CDR3 DNA is TGTGCCAGCAGCCCACAGGGACTAGTGAATGGGGAGACCCAGTACTTC.

This clonotype appeared a few times. The CDR3 sequence: CASSYPGRDFEQYF. The CDR3 coding sequence is TGTGCCAGCAGTTACCCCGGGAGGGATTTTGAGCAGTACTTC. The genes are TRBV6-2 or TRBV6-3 and TRBJ2-4; 8 bases line up with TRBD2. The J segment lost 13 bases and the V segment lost 2 bases, leaving 10 bases of the junction unmatched. The germline V gene has CDR1 MNHEY and CDR2 SVGEGT. The CDR3 is 14 residues long.

There are many counts of this clonotype. The chain carries TRBV4-3 and TRBJ1-2; TRBD1 is a possible D gene (6 bases). CDR3 size: 15 residues. Per the germline V gene, CDR1 is LGHNA and CDR2 is YSLEER. Between the trimmed V and J ends, which lost 0 bases and 8 bases, there was a span of 16 bases. The CDR3 sequence: CASSQEMLDRRGYTF. CDR3 nucleotides: TGCGCCAGCAGCCAAGAGATGCTGGACAGACGGGGCTACACCTTC.

The chain links TRBV13 to TRBJ2-4; possibly TRBD1 for D (6 bases). The J call is uncertain, as TRBJ2-7 better fits the DNA end. From germline, CDR1 is PRHDT and CDR2 FYEKMQ (reference sequence). CDR3 length: 12 amino acids. CDR3 nucleotide sequence: TGTGCCAGCAGCACAACAGGGAGCGAGCAGTACTTC. This codes for CASSTTGSEQYF.

This clonotype has just a few counts. The chain recombines TRBV3-1 with TRBJ1-5, with D unclear. CDR1 and CDR2 from the germline V gene are LGHDT and YNNKEL (reference sequence). Trimming removed 3 bases from V and 6 bases from J, with 12 bases in between. The CDR3 consists of 14 residues. Written as DNA, the CDR3 is TGTGCCAGCAGCCAGGGTATCTGGAGTCAGCCCCAGCATTTT. Encoded protein: CASSQGIWSQPQHF.

This clonotype appeared a few times. The CDR3 DNA is TGTGCCGGGGGCCCTTTTCGCACCTTC. Its translation is CAGGPFRTF. The chain uses TRBV6-1 and TRBJ1-2; maybe TRBD1 (6 bases). Trimming stripped 11 bases from V and 13 bases from J, with 14 bases between. In germline, CDR1 is MNHNS, CDR2 SASEGT. The CDR3 contains 9 residues.